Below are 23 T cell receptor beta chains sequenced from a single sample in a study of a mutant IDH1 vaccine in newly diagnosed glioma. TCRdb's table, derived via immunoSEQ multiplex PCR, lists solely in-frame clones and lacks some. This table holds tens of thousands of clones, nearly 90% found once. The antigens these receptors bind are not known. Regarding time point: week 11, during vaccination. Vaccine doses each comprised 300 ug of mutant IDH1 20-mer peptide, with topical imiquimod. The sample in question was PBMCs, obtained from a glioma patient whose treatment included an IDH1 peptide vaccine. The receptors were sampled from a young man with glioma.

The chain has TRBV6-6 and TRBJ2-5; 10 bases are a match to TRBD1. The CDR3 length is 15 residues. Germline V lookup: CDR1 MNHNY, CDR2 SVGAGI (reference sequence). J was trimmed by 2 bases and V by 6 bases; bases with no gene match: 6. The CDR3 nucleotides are TGTGCCAGCAGCCGAAGACAGGGGGCTCAAGAGACCCAGTACTTC. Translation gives CASSRRQGAQETQYF.

The CDR3 nucleotides read TGTGCCAGCTCACAGGGGGCTAAGCCCCAGCATTTT. Translating it yields CASSQGAKPQHF. The chain links TRBV6-6 to TRBJ1-5; 9 bases agree with TRBD1. The CDR3 spans 12 residues. The V and J ends lost 8 bases and 8 bases, in that order; junction bases with no gene match: 4. Germline V CDR1 and CDR2: MNHNY, SVGAGI (reference sequence).

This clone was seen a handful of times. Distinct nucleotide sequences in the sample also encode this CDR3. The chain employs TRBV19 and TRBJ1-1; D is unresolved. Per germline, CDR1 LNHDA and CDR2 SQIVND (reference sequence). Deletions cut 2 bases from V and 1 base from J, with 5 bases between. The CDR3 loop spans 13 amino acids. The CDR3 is CASSISANTEAFF. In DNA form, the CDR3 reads TGTGCCAGTAGTATAAGCGCGAACACTGAAGCTTTCTTT.

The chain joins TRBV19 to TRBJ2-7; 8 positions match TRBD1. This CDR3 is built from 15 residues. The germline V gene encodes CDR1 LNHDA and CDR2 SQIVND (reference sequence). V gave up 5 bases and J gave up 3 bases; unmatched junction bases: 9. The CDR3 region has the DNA TGTGCCAGTAGTTCAAAGACAGGGGCGGGCTACGAGCAGTACTTC. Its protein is CASSSKTGAGYEQYF.

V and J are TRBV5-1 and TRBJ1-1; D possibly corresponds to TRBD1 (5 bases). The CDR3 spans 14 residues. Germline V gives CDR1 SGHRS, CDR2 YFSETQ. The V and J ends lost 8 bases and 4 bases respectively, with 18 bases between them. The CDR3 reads CASQAGAGGTEAFF. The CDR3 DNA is TGCGCCAGTCAAGCCGGGGCGGGGGGCACTGAAGCTTTCTTT.

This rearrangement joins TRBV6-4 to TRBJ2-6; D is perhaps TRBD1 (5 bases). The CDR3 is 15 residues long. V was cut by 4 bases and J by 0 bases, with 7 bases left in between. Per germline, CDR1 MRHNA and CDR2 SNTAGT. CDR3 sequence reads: CASSAQGSGANVLTF. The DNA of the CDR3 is TGTGCCAGCAGTGCCCAGGGCTCTGGGGCCAACGTCCTGACTTTC.

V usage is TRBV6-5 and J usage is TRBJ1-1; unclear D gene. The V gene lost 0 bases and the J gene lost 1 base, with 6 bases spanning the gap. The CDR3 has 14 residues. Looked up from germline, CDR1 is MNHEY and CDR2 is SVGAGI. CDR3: CASSYSSKNTEAFF. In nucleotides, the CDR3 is TGTGCCAGCAGTTACTCGAGCAAGAACACTGAAGCTTTCTTT.

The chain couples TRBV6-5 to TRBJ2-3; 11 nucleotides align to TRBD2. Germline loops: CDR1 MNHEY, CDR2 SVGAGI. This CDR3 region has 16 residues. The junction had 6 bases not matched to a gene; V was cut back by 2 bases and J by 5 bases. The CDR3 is CASSYRLAGSQDTQYF. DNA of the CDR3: TGTGCCAGCAGTTACCGACTAGCGGGATCTCAAGATACGCAGTATTTT.

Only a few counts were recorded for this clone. The DNA for the CDR3 is TGTGCCTGGAGTAATGGGGATACGCAGTATTTT. This sequence encodes CAWSNGDTQYF. The chain couples TRBV30 to TRBJ2-3; D not resolved. Trimming took 2 bases from V and 6 from J, leaving 6 bases between them. The CDR3 has 11 residues. Per germline, CDR1 GTSNPN and CDR2 SVGIG (reference sequence).

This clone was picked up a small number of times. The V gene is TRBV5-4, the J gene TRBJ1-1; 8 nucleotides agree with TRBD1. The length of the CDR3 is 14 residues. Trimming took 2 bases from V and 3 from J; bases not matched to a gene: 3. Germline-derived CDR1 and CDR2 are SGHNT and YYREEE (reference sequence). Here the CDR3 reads CASSFGQGDTEAFF. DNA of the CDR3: TGTGCCAGCAGCTTCGGACAGGGTGACACTGAAGCTTTCTTT.

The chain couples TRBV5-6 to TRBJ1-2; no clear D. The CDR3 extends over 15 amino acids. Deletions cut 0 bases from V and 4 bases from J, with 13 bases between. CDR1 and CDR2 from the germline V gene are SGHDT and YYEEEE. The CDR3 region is CASSLVGPTSYGYTF. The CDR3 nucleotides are TGTGCCAGCAGCTTGGTTGGACCGACATCCTATGGCTACACCTTC.

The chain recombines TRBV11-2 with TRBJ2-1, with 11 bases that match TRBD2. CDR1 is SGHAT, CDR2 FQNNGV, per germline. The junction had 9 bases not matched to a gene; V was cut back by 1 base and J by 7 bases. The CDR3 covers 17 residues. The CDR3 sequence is CASSLGRASGRWNEQFF. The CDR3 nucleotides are TGTGCCAGCAGCTTAGGCCGGGCTAGCGGGAGGTGGAATGAGCAGTTCTTC.

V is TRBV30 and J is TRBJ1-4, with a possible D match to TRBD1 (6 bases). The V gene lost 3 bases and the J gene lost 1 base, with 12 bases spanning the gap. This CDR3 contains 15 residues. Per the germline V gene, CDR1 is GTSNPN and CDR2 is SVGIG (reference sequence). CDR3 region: CAWSGRGLTNEKLFF. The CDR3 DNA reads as TGTGCCTGGAGCGGCAGGGGTTTAACTAATGAAAAACTGTTTTTT.

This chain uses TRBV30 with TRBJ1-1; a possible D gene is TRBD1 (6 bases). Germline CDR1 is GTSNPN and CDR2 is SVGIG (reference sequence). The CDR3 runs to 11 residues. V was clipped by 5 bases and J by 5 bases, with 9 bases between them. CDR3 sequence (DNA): TGTGCCTGGGGGGGCCGGACTGAAGCTTTCTTT. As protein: CAWGGRTEAFF. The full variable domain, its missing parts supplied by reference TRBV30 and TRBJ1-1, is SQTIHQWPATLVQPVGSPLSLECTVEGTSNPNLYWYRQAAGRGLQLLFYSVGIGQISSEVPQNLSASRPQDRQFILSSKKLLLSDSGFYLCAWGGRTEAFFGQGTRLTVV.

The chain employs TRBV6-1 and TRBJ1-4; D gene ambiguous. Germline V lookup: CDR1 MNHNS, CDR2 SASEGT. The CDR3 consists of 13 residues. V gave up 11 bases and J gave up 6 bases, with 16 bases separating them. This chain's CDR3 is CAHSVLRDEKLFF. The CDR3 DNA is TGTGCCCACAGCGTGCTCCGTGATGAAAAACTGTTTTTT.

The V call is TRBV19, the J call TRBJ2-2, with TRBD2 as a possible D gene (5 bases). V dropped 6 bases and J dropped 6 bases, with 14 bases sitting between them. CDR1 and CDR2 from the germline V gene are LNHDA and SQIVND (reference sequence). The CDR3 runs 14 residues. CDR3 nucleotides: TGTGCCAGTAGATTCTCGAGAGGGCCCGGGGAGCTGTTTTTT. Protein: CASRFSRGPGELFF.

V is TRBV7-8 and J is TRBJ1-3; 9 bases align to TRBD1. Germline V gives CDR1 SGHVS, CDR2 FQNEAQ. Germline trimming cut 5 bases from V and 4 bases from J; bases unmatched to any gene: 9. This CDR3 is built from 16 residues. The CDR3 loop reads CASSTRTGVGGNTIYF. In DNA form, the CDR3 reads TGTGCCAGCAGCACCCGGACAGGGGTGGGAGGAAACACCATATATTTT.

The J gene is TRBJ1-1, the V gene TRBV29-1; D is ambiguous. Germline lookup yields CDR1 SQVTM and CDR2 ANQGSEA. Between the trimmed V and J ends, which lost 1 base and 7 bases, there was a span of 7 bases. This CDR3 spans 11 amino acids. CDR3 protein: CSVEVAVEAFF. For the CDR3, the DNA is TGCAGCGTTGAAGTTGCCGTTGAAGCTTTCTTT.

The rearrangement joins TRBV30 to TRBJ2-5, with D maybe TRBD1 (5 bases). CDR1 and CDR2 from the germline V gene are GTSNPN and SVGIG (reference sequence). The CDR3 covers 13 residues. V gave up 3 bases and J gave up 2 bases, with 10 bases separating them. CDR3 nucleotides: TGTGCCTGGAGCCGACAGACTCAAGAGACCCAGTACTTC. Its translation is CAWSRQTQETQYF.

CDR3 loop: CSALATSSNGELFF. The CDR3 DNA reads TGCAGCGCCCTGGCGACTAGTTCTAACGGGGAGCTGTTTTTT. This sequence joins TRBV29-1 and TRBJ2-2; TRBD2 might be the D (6 bases). Trimming shortened V by 7 bases and J by 7 bases, and 19 bases separated the two germline ends. Germline-derived CDR1 and CDR2 are SQVTM and ANQGSEA. This CDR3 has 14 residues.

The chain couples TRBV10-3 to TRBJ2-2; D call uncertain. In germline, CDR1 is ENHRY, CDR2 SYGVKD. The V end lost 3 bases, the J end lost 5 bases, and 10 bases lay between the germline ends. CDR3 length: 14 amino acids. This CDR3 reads CAISDRPRTGELFF. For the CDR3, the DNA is TGTGCCATCAGTGACCGCCCTAGGACCGGGGAGCTGTTTTTT.

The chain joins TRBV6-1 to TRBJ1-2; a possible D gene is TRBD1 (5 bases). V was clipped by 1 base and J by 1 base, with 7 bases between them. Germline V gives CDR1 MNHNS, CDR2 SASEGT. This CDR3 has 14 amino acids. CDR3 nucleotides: TGTGCCAGCAGTGAAGGGGGGGTTAACTATGGCTACACCTTC. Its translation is CASSEGGVNYGYTF.

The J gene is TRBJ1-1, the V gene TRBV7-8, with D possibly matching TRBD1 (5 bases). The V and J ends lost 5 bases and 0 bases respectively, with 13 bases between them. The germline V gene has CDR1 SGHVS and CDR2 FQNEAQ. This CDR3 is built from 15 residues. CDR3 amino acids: CASSNHRNLNTEAFF. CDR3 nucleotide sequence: TGTGCCAGCAGCAACCACAGGAATTTGAACACTGAAGCTTTCTTT.